This TCR beta chain was retrieved from a study of metastatic and nonmetastatic thyroid tumors. Study results and caveats: Relative to benign nodules, malignant thyroid tumors were reportedly characterized by significantly elevated TCR beta diversity in blood and tumor.

This clone was observed many times. The antigen remains unidentified. No patient had received any treatment before thyroid surgery. The CDR3 is made up of 17 amino acids. Trimming removed 6 bases from V and 5 bases from J; junction bases left unmatched: 12. TCRdb recomputed clones from the PCR reads via MiXCR. The sample holds more than 10,000 clones; about 12% are singletons and the top ten take less than 35%. The origin of this receptor is a female donor with papillary thyroid cancer or a benign thyroid nodule (not recorded which). Some clones in this sample may be carry-over from other donors' samples. Input material: blood. The chain employs TRBV12-3 or TRBV12-4 and TRBJ2-2; 10 bases line up with TRBD1. The chain's CDR3 is CASRPRDRGFFTGELFF. In DNA, the CDR3 is TGTGCCAGCAGGCCAAGGGACAGGGGTTTTTTTACCGGGGAGCTGTTTTTT.